These 14 T cell receptor beta chains share one sample of origin, sequenced in a study of blood T cell repertoires in COVID-19 (dated by TCRdb to 2019 to 2021). Receptor amplification or capture employed the immunoSEQ multiplex PCR assay. The source is immuneACCESS, and TCRdb retained only in-frame sequences with V and J called. Part of the clones is not carried over; for the studies checked, unresolved V genes explain less than half of this, and the remainder is unexplained. Here the sample has about 160,000 clones; approximately 93% occur a single time. Roughly 2% of the sample is taken by the ten largest. The sequenced sample was peripheral blood. These receptors were taken from a woman aged 55-69 years with COVID-19, enrolled during active disease.

The chain recombines TRBV6-1 with TRBJ1-3, with a possible D match to TRBD1 (6 bases). Per the germline V gene, CDR1 is MNHNS and CDR2 is SASEGT. The CDR3 contains 17 residues. Trimming stripped 4 bases from V and 0 bases from J, with 16 bases between. This CDR3 is CASSVQQGLGSGNTIYF. The CDR3 coding sequence is TGTGCCAGCAGTGTTCAACAGGGTTTAGGCTCTGGAAACACCATATATTTT.

V gene TRBV6-2 or TRBV6-3 combines with J gene TRBJ1-1; D is unresolved. V lost 2 bases, J lost 1 base, and 5 bases lay in between. The germline V gene has CDR1 MNHEY and CDR2 SVGEGT. CDR3 length equals 13 residues. The DNA for the CDR3 is TGTGCCAGCAGTTACGACTCGAACACTGAAGCTTTCTTT. This encodes CASSYDSNTEAFF.

This sequence joins TRBV9 and TRBJ1-6; TRBD1 is a possible D gene (6 bases). Per germline, CDR1 SGDLS and CDR2 YYNGEE. This CDR3 spans 15 amino acids. V was cut by 3 bases and J by 6 bases, with 13 bases left in between. The CDR3 coding sequence is TGTGCCAGCAGCGCTCGGACAGACCTTAATTCACCCCTCCACTTT. Protein product: CASSARTDLNSPLHF.

The gene calls are TRBV19 and TRBJ2-2, with D uncertain. Germline loops: CDR1 LNHDA, CDR2 SQIVND (reference sequence). V was pared by 5 bases and J by 2 bases, with 15 bases between. The CDR3 loop spans 16 amino acids. The CDR3 region has the DNA TGTGCCAGTAGTTATCTAGGCAGCCACAACACCGGGGAGCTGTTTTTT. Protein product: CASSYLGSHNTGELFF.

A remark on this clone: A much larger clone differs from this one at a single base, so this may be a read error. Here the CDR3 reads CASIRAYEQYF. The CDR3 region has the DNA TGTGCCAGCATCCGGGCCTACGAGCAGTACTTC. The rearrangement links TRBV6-5 to TRBJ2-7; D is uncertain. The CDR3 spans 11 residues. The V and J ends lost 7 bases and 2 bases respectively, with 6 bases between them. The germline gives CDR1 MNHEY, CDR2 SVGAGI.

The J gene is TRBJ1-1, the V gene TRBV18; 8 bases agree with TRBD1. This CDR3 has 15 amino acids. The V and J ends lost 4 bases and 1 base, in that order; junction bases with no gene match: 5. Germline CDR1 reads KGHSH; CDR2 reads LQKENI. The CDR3 coding sequence is TGTGCCAGCTCACTTTACAGGGGGGAGAACACTGAAGCTTTCTTT. Residues: CASSLYRGENTEAFF.

In this sample, this clone turned up once. The CDR3 DNA sequence: TGTGCCATCAGCGCCGGGACAGGGGATTCACCCCTCCACTTT. Its translation is CAISAGTGDSPLHF. V is TRBV10-3 and J is TRBJ1-6, with 10 bases lining up with TRBD1. Trimming cost V 6 bases and J 8 bases; bases outside gene matches: 4. CDR1 ENHRY and CDR2 SYGVKD come from the germline V gene. This CDR3 is built from 14 residues.

This clone came up once. The gene calls are TRBV12-5 and TRBJ2-3, with TRBD2 as a possible D gene (6 bases). Trimming shortened V by 4 bases and J by 2 bases, and 13 bases separated the two germline ends. Per germline, CDR1 LGHNT and CDR2 FRNRAP. The CDR3 has 15 residues. In DNA, the CDR3 is TGTGCTAGTGGTTCCGGGACTGCTATCACAGATACGCAGTATTTT. Translation gives CASGSGTAITDTQYF.

The rearrangement uses TRBV19 and TRBJ2-3, with a weak D call TRBD2 (5 bases). This CDR3 contains 14 residues. Trimming pared 2 bases from V and 4 bases from J, leaving 10 bases between. CDR1 is LNHDA, CDR2 SQIVND, per germline (reference sequence). In DNA, the CDR3 is TGTGCCAGTAGTATAACCGGGGTGGCAGATACGCAGTATTTT. It encodes CASSITGVADTQYF.

This sequence joins TRBV9 and TRBJ1-1; D gene ambiguous. CDR1 and CDR2 from the germline V gene are SGDLS and YYNGEE. Trimming cost V 2 bases and J 5 bases, with 7 bases left between them. This CDR3 is built from 12 residues. The CDR3 here is CASSVGETEAFF. The CDR3 region has the DNA TGTGCCAGCAGCGTCGGGGAAACTGAAGCTTTCTTT.

The chain recombines TRBV5-4 with TRBJ2-1; TRBD1 might be the D (6 bases). V lost 2 bases and J lost 3, with 15 bases in between. The length of the CDR3 is 16 residues. Germline V gene sequence: CDR1 SGHNT, CDR2 YYREEE (reference sequence). This CDR3 is CASSLGTSGHYNEQFF. The CDR3 bases are TGTGCCAGCAGCTTAGGCACGTCGGGACACTACAATGAGCAGTTCTTC.

V is TRBV2 and J is TRBJ1-6; 9 bases are a match to TRBD1. The CDR3 totals 15 residues. Germline V gene data show CDR1 as SNHLY and CDR2 as FYNNEI. V shed 2 bases, J shed 9 bases, and the junction held 5 bases outside the gene matches. The CDR3 sequence is CASSEWGQGTSPLHF. CDR3 DNA sequence: TGTGCCAGCAGTGAATGGGGACAGGGCACTTCACCCCTCCACTTT. Variable domain in full (rest from reference TRBV2 and TRBJ1-6): EPEVTQTPSHQVTQMGQEVILRCVPISNHLYFYWYRQILGQKVEFLVSFYNNEISEKSEIFDDQFSVERPDGSNFTLKIRSTKLEDSAMYFCASSEWGQGTSPLHFGNGTRLTVT.

DNA for the CDR3: TGCAGTGCTAGTCGGGACACCTATGGCTACACCTTC. The encoded protein is CSASRDTYGYTF. V is TRBV20-1 and J is TRBJ1-2, with D possibly being TRBD1 (6 bases). The CDR3 has 12 amino acids. Trimming stripped 3 bases from V and 4 bases from J, with 9 bases between. Germline values: CDR1 DFQATT, CDR2 SNEGSKA (reference sequence).

This clone appeared a single time. This chain links TRBV7-9 with TRBJ1-2; 7 bases agree with TRBD1. V trimming: 5 bases; J trimming: 8 bases; junction bases outside the gene matches: 14. Germline values: CDR1 SEHNR, CDR2 FQNEAQ (reference sequence). The CDR3 has 15 residues. The CDR3 sequence: CASSHSQGGALGYTF. CDR3 in DNA: TGTGCCAGCAGCCATTCGCAGGGGGGCGCGTTGGGCTACACCTTC.